This TCR beta chain derives from a study of blood T cell repertoires in COVID-19. On the study more broadly: COVID-19 samples collected from the United States, Italy and Spain covered acute and convalescent phases.

Source study methods: Amplification of reference gene primers provided the estimated nucleated cell counts. Libraries were prepared by immunoSEQ multiplex PCR; TCRdb keeps only in-frame clonotypes and omits some of them. Clone size and V and J calls were adopted from that table, with D and trimming inferred from the DNA. The repertoire holds 250,000 to 300,000 clones, more than 75% seen once, with around 5.1% in the top ten. Losses at the gene ends were 4 bases for V and 8 bases for J; bases not matched to a gene: 11. Germline CDR1 is SGHNT and CDR2 is YENEEA. CDR3 length: 15 amino acids. This chain joins TRBV11-3 and TRBJ2-1; 7 bases fit TRBD2. Sequencing was carried out using peripheral blood. The TCR was taken from an older woman with COVID-19, enrolled during active disease. CDR3 in DNA: TGTGCCAGCAGCTGGGGCCCGACTAGCTCCGATGAGCAGTTCTTC. Encoded protein: CASSWGPTSSDEQFF.